Below, 25 T cell receptor beta chains from the same sample are listed, as sequenced in a study of blood T cell repertoires in COVID-19. Method: immunoSEQ multiplex PCR; TCRdb's copy keeps in-frame clones and lacks some. The data contain tens of thousands of clones, less than 85% of them singletons. Sequencing input: peripheral blood. The receptors here all came from a man between 60 and 70 years old with acute or convalescent COVID-19.

This chain joins TRBV7-9 and TRBJ1-1, with a possible D match to TRBD1 (5 bases). Germline loops: CDR1 SEHNR, CDR2 FQNEAQ (reference sequence). Trimming took 1 base from V and 5 from J, leaving 14 bases between them. The CDR3 runs to 15 residues. This chain's CDR3 is CASSLDQGSRTEAFF. The CDR3 bases are TGTGCCAGCAGCTTAGATCAGGGAAGTCGGACTGAAGCTTTCTTT.

In its sample, this clone was seen once. The chain employs TRBV2 and TRBJ2-1; 9 bases line up with TRBD2. The CDR3 totals 15 residues. The V and J ends lost 5 bases and 5 bases, in that order; junction bases with no gene match: 7. From germline, CDR1 is SNHLY and CDR2 FYNNEI. Here the CDR3 reads CASSKRSGGNNEQFF. In DNA, the CDR3 is TGTGCCAGCAGTAAACGGAGCGGGGGGAACAATGAGCAGTTCTTC.

The chain combines TRBV5-6 with TRBJ2-6, with D hard to call. The CDR3 is made up of 13 amino acids. CDR1 is SGHDT and CDR2 is YYEEEE in the germline V gene. V lost 10 bases and J 2 bases, leaving 10 bases between the germline ends. This CDR3 is CASLRAGANVLTF. The DNA of the CDR3 is TGTGCCTCCCTCCGGGCTGGGGCCAACGTCCTGACTTTC.

J is TRBJ2-1 and V is TRBV29-1; the D is unclear. The germline gives CDR1 SQVTM, CDR2 ANQGSEA. Deletions cut 2 bases from V and 7 bases from J, with 9 bases between. The CDR3 spans 12 residues. CDR3 coding DNA: TGCAGCGTTGAACCCGGTCGTAATGAGCAGTTCTTC. Translating gives CSVEPGRNEQFF.

The chain employs TRBV5-1 and TRBJ1-1; D is possibly TRBD1 (6 bases). This CDR3 has 15 residues. Germline-derived CDR1 and CDR2 are SGHRS and YFSETQ. Trimming removed 1 base at V and 4 bases at J, with 14 bases between. The CDR3, as DNA: TGCGCCAGCAGCTTGTCTAGGGGAGGGGGCACTGAAGCTTTCTTT. Translated, it gives CASSLSRGGGTEAFF.

This chain joins TRBV18 and TRBJ1-2, with 7 bases lining up with TRBD1. Germline values: CDR1 KGHSH, CDR2 LQKENI. The CDR3 is 12 amino acids. The ends lost 2 bases at V and 7 bases at J; junction bases unmatched: 1. CDR3 nucleotides: TGTGCCAGCTCACCAGACAGGGCTGGCTACACCTTC. Residues: CASSPDRAGYTF. Full variable domain (missing parts from reference TRBV18 and TRBJ1-2): NAGVMQNPRHLVRRRGQEARLRCSPMKGHSHVYWYRQLPEEGLKFMVYLQKENIIDESGMPKERFSAEFPKEGPSILRIQQVVRGDSAAYFCASSPDRAGYTFGSGTRLTVV.

This chain links TRBV30 with TRBJ1-3, with D possibly being TRBD1 (5 bases). There are 12 residues in the CDR3. CDR1 is GTSNPN and CDR2 is SVGIG in the germline V gene (reference sequence). Trimming removed 5 bases at V and 0 bases at J, with 5 bases between. For the CDR3, the DNA is TGTGCCTGGGACAGCTCTGGAAACACCATATATTTT. Residues: CAWDSSGNTIYF.

This clone was counted once. This rearrangement joins TRBV12-5 to TRBJ2-5; 8 bases are a match to TRBD1. V trimming: 5 bases; J trimming: 5 bases; junction bases outside the gene matches: 7. Germline-derived CDR1 and CDR2 are LGHNT and FRNRAP. This CDR3 has 14 amino acids. CDR3: CASGPGQARETQYF. CDR3 sequence (DNA): TGTGCTAGTGGTCCGGGACAGGCGAGGGAGACCCAGTACTTC.

This clone was counted once. The V call is TRBV14, the J call TRBJ1-1; D possibly corresponds to TRBD1 (5 bases). The CDR3 extends over 14 amino acids. Per germline, CDR1 SGHDN and CDR2 FVKESK. V lost 2 bases, J lost 7 bases, and 14 bases lay in between. The CDR3 loop reads CASSQWPGGVEAFF. CDR3 in DNA: TGTGCCAGCAGCCAATGGCCCGGGGGAGTTGAAGCTTTCTTT.

The chain links TRBV6-8 to TRBJ1-1, with D tentatively TRBD1 (5 bases). Germline assignment: CDR1 MNHGY and CDR2 SAAAGT. This CDR3 spans 15 amino acids. The germline V and J ends were trimmed by 2 bases and 4 bases, with 14 bases remaining between them. The CDR3 bases are TGTGCCAGCAGTTACGTGTGGGGCGGTAGCACTGAAGCTTTCTTT. Protein: CASSYVWGGSTEAFF.

The chain couples TRBV7-2 to TRBJ1-1; TRBD1 is a possible D gene (5 bases). V was shortened by 3 bases and J by 0 bases, with 11 bases between the two germline ends. The germline V gene encodes CDR1 SGHTA and CDR2 FQGNSA. This CDR3 comprises 15 residues. CDR3 residues: CASSFQGGMNTEAFF. The CDR3 nucleotides read TGTGCCAGCAGCTTTCAGGGTGGTATGAACACTGAAGCTTTCTTT.

This clone appeared once. This chain uses TRBV7-9 with TRBJ2-5, with a tentative D call TRBD1 (6 bases). Germline V gene lookup returns CDR1 SEHNR and CDR2 FQNEAQ (reference sequence). This CDR3 is built from 12 residues. The V end was cut by 6 bases, the J end by 2 bases, with 7 bases between. The DNA of the CDR3 is TGTGCCAGCAGGGACAGTCAAGAGACCCAGTACTTC. Its translation: CASRDSQETQYF.

The V gene is TRBV9, the J gene TRBJ1-4, with D possibly being TRBD1 (5 bases). This CDR3 comprises 15 residues. V lost 4 bases, J lost 5 bases, and 15 bases lay in between. Germline V CDR1 and CDR2: SGDLS, YYNGEE. CDR3 DNA: TGTGCCAGCAGCCCATGGGACGGACTAAATGAAAAACTGTTTTTT. Translated: CASSPWDGLNEKLFF.

The chain uses TRBV4-1 and TRBJ1-1; a possible D gene is TRBD1 (5 bases). This CDR3 is 14 amino acids long. Trimming removed 6 bases from V and 0 bases from J, with 11 bases in between. Germline V gene lookup returns CDR1 MGHRA and CDR2 YSYEKL. The CDR3 DNA reads as TGCGCCAGCAGTCGTCAGGGTATGAACACTGAAGCTTTCTTT. Protein sequence: CASSRQGMNTEAFF.

The genes are TRBV19 and TRBJ2-1; a possible D gene is TRBD1 (6 bases). The CDR3 consists of 16 residues. Germline V gene lookup returns CDR1 LNHDA and CDR2 SQIVND (reference sequence). Trimming shortened V by 3 bases and J by 0 bases, and 12 bases separated the two germline ends. CDR3 protein: CASSILQGFSYNEQFF. DNA for the CDR3: TGTGCCAGTAGTATTCTACAGGGCTTCTCCTACAATGAGCAGTTCTTC. Variable domain in full (rest from reference TRBV19 and TRBJ2-1): DGGITQSPKYLFRKEGQNVTLSCEQNLNHDAMYWYRQDPGQGLRLIYYSQIVNDFQKGDIAEGYSVSREKKESFPLTVTSAQKNPTAFYLCASSILQGFSYNEQFFGPGTRLTVL.

CDR3 residues: CASSLTGGNTGELFF. DNA for the CDR3: TGTGCCAGCAGCTTAACGGGGGGGAACACCGGGGAGCTGTTTTTT. The J gene is TRBJ2-2, the V gene TRBV7-3; a possible D gene is TRBD2 (6 bases). CDR1 is SGHTA, CDR2 FQGTGA, per germline. V was pared by 0 bases and J by 1 base, with 6 bases between. The CDR3 spans 15 residues.

The V call is TRBV4-1, the J call TRBJ1-6; D ambiguous. Germline V gene sequence: CDR1 MGHRA, CDR2 YSYEKL. This CDR3 comprises 14 residues. Trimming took 0 bases from V and 9 from J, leaving 9 bases between them. The CDR3 DNA sequence: TGCGCCAGCAGCCAAGATCGGGGAGGTTCACCCCTCCACTTT. It translates to CASSQDRGGSPLHF.

The chain is built from TRBV19 and TRBJ2-7; no clear D gene. Germline V lookup: CDR1 LNHDA, CDR2 SQIVND (reference sequence). V lost 1 base to trimming and J lost 2 bases, with 12 bases between them. The CDR3 loop spans 15 amino acids. DNA of the CDR3: TGTGCCAGTAGTATAGTCCAGTCTGCCGCCTACGAGCAGTACTTC. Its translation is CASSIVQSAAYEQYF. Full variable domain (rest looked up from reference TRBV19 and TRBJ2-7): DGGITQSPKYLFRKEGQNVTLSCEQNLNHDAMYWYRQDPGQGLRLIYYSQIVNDFQKGDIAEGYSVSREKKESFPLTVTSAQKNPTAFYLCASSIVQSAAYEQYFGPGTRLTVT.

The CDR3 sequence is CATSGRTGDRDTQYF. The CDR3 DNA is TGTGCCACCAGTGGGAGGACAGGGGATCGGGATACGCAGTATTTT. The genes are TRBV24-1 and TRBJ2-3; TRBD1 matches at 9 bases. V gave up 5 bases and J gave up 6 bases; unmatched junction bases: 8. The CDR3 runs to 15 residues. Per the germline V gene, CDR1 is KGHDR and CDR2 is SFDVKD.

The V gene is TRBV2, the J gene TRBJ2-1; tentative D call: TRBD1 (5 bases). The CDR3 covers 15 residues. Germline V gene sequence: CDR1 SNHLY, CDR2 FYNNEI. V lost 6 bases and J 8 bases, leaving 20 bases between the germline ends. The CDR3 here is CASSSDGATGDEQFF. CDR3 nucleotide sequence: TGTGCCAGCAGCTCCGACGGTGCCACAGGCGATGAGCAGTTCTTC.

The CDR3 DNA reads as TGTGCCAGTAGTATCTTTATGTCTGGGGCCAACGTCCTGACTTTC. Translating gives CASSIFMSGANVLTF. The chain is built from TRBV19 and TRBJ2-6; no clear D gene. V gave up 3 bases and J gave up 1 base, with 7 bases separating them. The V gene's germline CDR1 is LNHDA and CDR2 SQIVND (reference sequence). This CDR3 is built from 15 residues.

V and J are TRBV15 and TRBJ1-2; D perhaps matches TRBD1 (5 bases). Germline V gene lookup returns CDR1 LNHNV and CDR2 YYDKDF (reference sequence). The CDR3 has 16 residues. V lost 5 bases to trimming and J lost 2 bases, with 18 bases between them. CDR3 DNA: TGTGCCACCAGCGGCAAGCAGGGTTCAGCGAACTATGGCTACACCTTC. Protein sequence: CATSGKQGSANYGYTF.

The chain is built from TRBV7-3 and TRBJ2-4; TRBD2 aligns across 15 bases. V shed 6 bases, J shed 2 bases, and the junction held 8 bases outside the gene matches. Looked up from germline, CDR1 is SGHTA and CDR2 is FQGTGA. The CDR3 loop spans 18 amino acids. The CDR3 loop is CASSPGTSGGISKNIQYF. CDR3 DNA sequence: TGTGCCAGCAGTCCCGGGACTAGCGGGGGGATATCCAAAAACATTCAGTACTTC. Based on the CDR3 plus reference TRBV7-3 and TRBJ2-4, the full variable domain is GAGVSQTPSNKVTEKGKYVELRCDPISGHTALYWYRQSLGQGPEFLIYFQGTGAADDSGLPNDRFFAVRPEGSVSTLKIQRTERGDSAVYLCASSPGTSGGISKNIQYFGAGTRLSVL.

The chain links TRBV19 to TRBJ2-1; 8 bases line up with TRBD1. This CDR3 is built from 14 residues. With V trimmed by 2 bases and J by 6 bases, 3 bases remained unmatched. CDR1 and CDR2 from the germline V gene are LNHDA and SQIVND (reference sequence). CDR3 DNA: TGTGCCAGTAGTATACAGGGGGCCGGCAATGAGCAGTTCTTC. Translated: CASSIQGAGNEQFF.

Only a few counts were recorded for this clone. The chain couples TRBV29-1 to TRBJ2-1; 7 nucleotides match TRBD1. With 5 bases clipped from V and 3 bases from J, the junction kept 16 bases outside the gene matches. Germline V gene lookup returns CDR1 SQVTM and CDR2 ANQGSEA. The CDR3 runs to 17 residues. The CDR3 sequence is CSVLGIPNRGFYNEQFF. DNA of the CDR3: TGCAGCGTTCTTGGGATACCTAACAGGGGCTTCTACAATGAGCAGTTCTTC.